This TCR beta chain was recorded in a study of blood T cell repertoires in COVID-19. Study-level information: Italy, Spain and the United States were the sources of the convalescent and acute COVID-19 samples. PBMCs, B-cell-depleted T cells, or T cells were the source of the cDNA or gDNA that made up the material.

The germline V gene encodes CDR1 LGHDT and CDR2 YNNKEL (reference sequence). V lost 0 bases to trimming and J lost 2 bases, with 14 bases between them. This CDR3 is 16 amino acids long. Authors' processing steps: Amplification from reference gene primers served as the basis for estimated nucleated cell counts. Assay: immunoSEQ multiplex PCR; the TCRdb copy retains only in-frame clones and omits some. The V and J calls and clone size are taken from that table; D and trimming were inferred from the DNA. The sample lists roughly 200,000 clones; 80% to 85% were seen once. This TCR derives from a man aged 50-59 years with active or convalescent COVID-19. The source material was peripheral blood. The chain recombines TRBV3-1 (or the pseudogene TRBV3-2) with TRBJ2-7; D may be TRBD2 (6 bases). Written as DNA, the CDR3 is TGTGCCAGCAGCCAAGATAAACGGGGACTGCCCTACGAGCAGTACTTC. Translating it yields CASSQDKRGLPYEQYF.